This T cell receptor beta chain was identified during a study of OX40 agonist ivuxolimab in advanced cancers. Whole-study context: Patients were dosed with the agonistic anti-OX40 (CD134) antibody ivuxolimab. In three patients, partial responses were observed, one with hepatocellular carcinoma and two with cutaneous melanoma. Study-wide findings and caveats: Circulating CD4+ and CD8+ T cells showed clonal expansion by week 6 at 0.1 to 3.0 mg/kg. Among patients with partial responses at 0.1-3.0 mg/kg, clonal expansion was among the lowest.

In the case of this clone: Its specificity is not known.

Profiling relied on immunoSEQ multiplex PCR, and the TCRdb table lists in-frame clones only, not all of them. The sample lists 35,000 to 45,000 clones, 85% to 90% occurring once. The CDR3 has 16 residues. V was cut by 3 bases and J by 0 bases, with 11 bases left in between. CDR1 and CDR2 from the germline V gene are SGHVS and FQNEAQ. V is TRBV7-8 and J is TRBJ2-2; no clear D gene. The source is an adult with an advanced solid tumor such as melanoma, head and neck, liver or kidney cancer. The sequencing used CD4+ or CD8+ T cells sorted from blood, collected in a trial of the OX40 agonist ivuxolimab. CDR3 in amino acids: CASSFGGPANTGELFF. CDR3 DNA: TGTGCCAGCAGCTTTGGCGGCCCCGCGAACACCGGGGAGCTGTTTTTT.